The 32 T cell receptor beta chains in this list originate from one sample, sequenced in a study of tumor-infiltrating lymphocytes in primary liver carcinoma. Germline DNA was also extracted, and blood RNA derived from unsorted whole blood. The input was 500 ng total RNA; TCR beta cDNA was made from it with a constant-region primer. A slightly modified ARM-PCR protocol with three nested multiplex PCR rounds produced these TCR beta libraries. Two initial PCR rounds of around 10 cycles each paired TRBV1-TRBV30 forward primers with a C-beta reverse primer. TCRdb re-called the multiplex PCR reads through MiXCR, storing one row per CDR3 protein. Here the sample spans approximately 330,000 distinct CDR3 sequences, less than 75% being singletons. The sequenced material came from peripheral blood. These receptors all stem from a man between 40 and 49 years old with primary liver carcinoma and hepatitis B virus infection.

There are a few counts of this clonotype. One junction end does not reproduce the germline sequence, and a read error may be involved. The genes are TRBV11-2 and TRBJ1-2, with 9 positions matching TRBD1. The germline gives CDR1 SGHAT, CDR2 FQNNGV. The CDR3 covers 15 residues. CDR3 DNA: TGTGCCAGCAGACCGGGACAGGGTGCTAACAATGGCTACACCTTC. Encoded protein: CASRPGQGANNGYTF.

Concerning this clonotype itself: This may come from a read error, since a much larger clone is one base off. The chain has TRBV6-6 and TRBJ2-3; TRBD2 might be the D (5 bases). This CDR3 is 14 amino acids long. Germline CDR1 reads MNHNY; CDR2 reads SVGAGI (reference sequence). The CDR3 loop is CAGSAPREADTQYF. CDR3 sequence (DNA): TGTGCCGGCAGTGCCCCCCGGGAAGCAGATACGCAGTATTTT.

About this clonotype: An end of the junction differs from the germline gene, which may be a read error. The chain recombines TRBV11-2 with TRBJ2-3; D is perhaps TRBD1 (6 bases). CDR1 SGHAT and CDR2 FQNNGV come from the germline V gene. This CDR3 region has 18 residues. CDR3 in amino acids: CASSILSATGHNTDTPHF. In DNA form, the CDR3 reads TGTGCCAGCAGCATCTTATCGGCAACGGGACACAACACAGATACGCCGCATTTT.

This clonotype was picked up a small number of times. CDR3 sequence: CASSRAGQGGYEQYF. The CDR3 DNA follows: TGTGCCAGCAGCCGAGCAGGCCAGGGCGGCTACGAGCAGTACTTC. The chain joins TRBV6-5 to TRBJ2-7, with D perhaps matching TRBD1 (5 bases). This CDR3 is built from 15 residues. V was pared by 6 bases and J by 3 bases, with 18 bases between. Per the germline V gene, CDR1 is MNHEY and CDR2 is SVGAGI.

Regarding this clonotype: One end of the junction does not line up with germline, which may come from a read error. The rearrangement joins TRBV11-1 to TRBJ2-1, with 12 positions matching TRBD2. Germline CDR1 and CDR2: SGHAT and FQDESV (reference sequence). This CDR3 is built from 16 residues. In DNA form, the CDR3 reads TGTGCCAACAGCTTATGTCTAGCGGGAGGGGCCAATGAGCAGTTCTTC. Translation: CANSLCLAGGANEQFF.

This clonotype was seen once. This sequence may be a read error, since a much larger clone differs from it by one base. This rearrangement joins TRBV29-1 to TRBJ1-4; 7 positions agree with TRBD1. V lost 5 bases and J lost 6; bases outside the gene matches: 6. The CDR3 extends over 13 amino acids. The germline gives CDR1 SQVTM, CDR2 ANQGSEA. The CDR3 spells CSVSIQGYEKLFF. The CDR3 bases are TGCAGCGTTTCGATACAGGGGTATGAAAAACTGTTTTTT.

Of note for this clonotype: A much larger clonotype is one base distant, so this may be a read error. V is TRBV6-2 or TRBV6-3 and J is TRBJ2-7, with 10 bases identical to TRBD2. V dropped 5 bases and J dropped 3; count of bases not matched to a gene: 19. Germline V CDR1 and CDR2: MNHEY, SVGEGT. The CDR3 covers 19 residues. CDR3 bases: TGTGCCAGCAGTCGACGGGGGGGTGGACTAGCGGCGAATGGCTACGAGCAGTACTTC. It is translated as CASSRRGGGLAANGYEQYF.

About this clonotype: At one of its ends the junction is not consistent with the germline gene, which may arise from a read error. The DNA for the CDR3 is TGTGGCAGCACCCCATTCATGGGCCTCAATAGTCGGGAAGCTTTCTTT. Amino acids: CGSTPFMGLNSREAFF. The chain joins TRBV11-3 to TRBJ1-1; D gene ambiguous. Germline V gene lookup returns CDR1 SGHNT and CDR2 YENEEA. The CDR3 contains 16 residues. The entire variable domain, with the rest obtained from reference TRBV11-3 and TRBJ1-1, is as follows: EAGVVQSPRYKIIEKKQPVAFWCNPISGHNTLYWYLQNLGQGPELLIRYENEEAVDDSQLPKDRFSAERLKGVDSTLKIQPAELGDSAVYLCGSTPFMGLNSREAFFGQGTRLTVV.

This clonotype came up a few times. The gene calls are TRBV13 and TRBJ2-7; no definite D call. The germline V gene encodes CDR1 PRHDT and CDR2 FYEKMQ (reference sequence). This CDR3 contains 14 residues. Trimming shortened V by 6 bases and J by 2 bases, and 14 bases separated the two germline ends. The CDR3 coding sequence is TGTGCCAGCAGGGCAGCCGGGTCCCCCTACGAGCAGTACTTC. This gives the protein CASRAAGSPYEQYF.

This clonotype was seen a few times. The genes are TRBV4-2 and TRBJ1-1; D not resolved. Germline lookup yields CDR1 LGHNA and CDR2 YNFKEQ. Trimming took 5 bases from V and 0 from J, leaving 10 bases between them. This CDR3 contains 14 residues. The CDR3 spells CASSVKRVNTEAFF. The CDR3 coding sequence is TGTGCCAGCAGCGTGAAGCGGGTGAACACTGAAGCTTTCTTT.

As for this clonotype: The junction does not match germline at one end; this may be a read error. The chain combines TRBV12-3 or TRBV12-4 with TRBJ1-6; TRBD1 is a possible D gene (5 bases). The CDR3 has 12 amino acids. The CDR3 coding sequence is TGTGCCAGCAGTTACGACAGATCCCCCCTCCGCTTT. Translating it yields CASSYDRSPLRF.

V and J are TRBV5-5 and TRBJ1-5; D may be TRBD1 (5 bases). The CDR3 has 15 amino acids. The germline V and J ends were trimmed by 0 bases and 1 base, with 8 bases remaining between them. Germline assignment: CDR1 SGHKS and CDR2 YYEKEE (reference sequence). CDR3 coding DNA: TGTGCCAGCAGCTTGGAGGGGTCGAGCAATCAGCCCCAGCATTTT. This sequence encodes CASSLEGSSNQPQHF.

This clonotype was detected ten times or more. The chain uses TRBV6-1 and TRBJ2-3, with TRBD2 identical over 8 bases. Trimming took 2 bases from V and 8 from J; bases not matched to a gene: 6. Per germline, CDR1 MNHNS and CDR2 SASEGT. The CDR3 consists of 14 residues. Here the CDR3 reads CASSELGRVGTQYF. CDR3 sequence (DNA): TGTGCCAGCAGTGAACTCGGGAGGGTCGGTACGCAGTATTTT.

With regard to this clonotype: The junction departs from germline at one end; a sequencing error may be responsible. The V gene is TRBV11-2, the J gene TRBJ2-6; the match to TRBD1 covers 9 bases. This CDR3 is 19 amino acids long. CDR1 and CDR2 from the germline V gene are SGHAT and FQNNGV. The CDR3 DNA sequence: TGCGCCAGCAGCTTAATAGGCCAGGGACAGGGTACTGGGACCAACGTCCTGACTTTC. Protein: CASSLIGQGQGTGTNVLTF.

In this sample, this clonotype turned up a few times. This chain links TRBV6-6 with TRBJ1-3; 8 nucleotides match TRBD1. The CDR3 is 20 residues long. Looked up from germline, CDR1 is MNHNY and CDR2 is SVGAGI (reference sequence). The V segment lost 2 bases and the J segment 0 bases; nucleotides outside the gene matches: 15. The CDR3 is CASSYPQNIQGAPSGNTIYF. DNA for the CDR3: TGTGCCAGCAGTTACCCGCAAAATATTCAGGGGGCCCCCTCTGGAAACACCATATATTTT.

To note about this clonotype: A read error may produce the germline difference seen at one junction end. The chain combines TRBV11-3 with TRBJ1-1; the D is unclear. Germline V CDR1 and CDR2: SGHNT, YENEEA. The CDR3 consists of 12 residues. The CDR3 here is CASREGNAEVFF. The CDR3 DNA is TGTGCCAGCAGGGAAGGGAACGCTGAAGTTTTCTTT.

Of note for this clonotype: A read error may explain this, as a much larger clone is one base away. This rearrangement joins TRBV4-1 to TRBJ1-5; D uncertain. Germline CDR1 reads MGHRA; CDR2 reads YSYEKL. CDR3 length: 14 amino acids. CDR3 sequence reads: CASSHLGANQLQHF. The CDR3 region has the DNA TGCGCCAGCAGCCACCTCGGTGCCAATCAGCTCCAGCATTTT.

On this clonotype: This CDR3 fails to terminate in the conserved phenylalanine or tryptophan, so it likely reflects a read error. The chain has TRBV7-9 and TRBJ2-7; TRBD1 agrees at 9 bases. CDR3 length: 18 residues. The V and J ends lost 2 bases and 2 bases, in that order; junction bases with no gene match: 13. Germline loops: CDR1 SEHNR, CDR2 FQNEAQ (reference sequence). The CDR3 is CASSLYGRRDRDTYEQYL. CDR3 DNA: TGTGCCAGCAGCTTATATGGCCGACGGGACAGGGACACCTACGAGCAGTACCTC.

The count of this clonotype is one. The chain couples TRBV4-1 to TRBJ2-1; D possibly matches TRBD1 or TRBD2 (6 bases each). Germline CDR1 is MGHRA and CDR2 is YSYEKL. The CDR3 runs to 17 residues. The V gene lost 3 bases and the J gene lost 2 bases, with 17 bases spanning the gap. CDR3 DNA sequence: TGCGCCAGCAGCCAGGGGGCAGGGAGGAGCCCCTACAATGAGCAGTTCTTC. It is translated as CASSQGAGRSPYNEQFF.

A note on this clonotype: This clone may be a read error of a much larger clone one base away. No DNA is shown, since the ends of the CDR3 on it are uncertain; the CDR3 is the one TCRdb lists. This chain uses TRBV4-3 with TRBJ2-1; the DNA was not compared with TRBD1, the D call given in the table. Germline CDR1 is LGHNA and CDR2 is YSLEER. A total of 14 residues make up the CDR3, ends included. CDR3 loop: CASSQNPSAPGQFF.

A word on this clonotype: One base away lies a much larger clone, so this may be a sequencing read error. This rearrangement joins TRBV12-3 or TRBV12-4 to TRBJ1-5, with 7 bases aligning to TRBD1. The CDR3 covers 16 residues. V shed 6 bases and J 0 bases; nucleotides not matched to a gene: 8. The CDR3 DNA reads as TGTGCCAGCAGCAGAAGAACAGGGGATAGCAATCAGCCCCAGCATTTT. Protein sequence: CASSRRTGDSNQPQHF.

For this clonotype: Being one base from a much bigger clone, this may be a read error. This sequence joins TRBV10-3 and TRBJ2-7; possibly TRBD1 for D (5 bases). CDR1 and CDR2 from the germline V gene are ENHRY and SYGVKD. Trimming pared 4 bases from V and 1 base from J, leaving 11 bases between. The CDR3 is made up of 14 amino acids. The CDR3 bases are TGTGCCATCAGTGGATACAGGAGTTCCTACGAGCAGTACTTC. As protein: CAISGYRSSYEQYF.

This clonotype showed up many times. J is TRBJ2-3 and V is TRBV6-5, with D hard to call. The germline V gene encodes CDR1 MNHEY and CDR2 SVGAGI. The CDR3 has 11 residues. Between the trimmed V and J ends, which lost 2 bases and 5 bases, there was a span of 2 bases. Here the CDR3 DNA reads TGTGCCAGCAGTTACGGAGATACGCAGTATTTT. Translating gives CASSYGDTQYF.

This chain uses TRBV7-9 with TRBJ2-3; TRBD2 matches 7 bases. The germline gives CDR1 SEHNR, CDR2 FQNEAQ (reference sequence). V lost 5 bases, J lost 0 bases, and 5 bases stayed unmatched. The CDR3 has 15 amino acids. Written as DNA, the CDR3 is TGTGCCAGCAGCGAACTTAGCGGGAGCACAGATACGCAGTATTTT. Translating gives CASSELSGSTDTQYF.

This clonotype came up a few times. A much bigger clone sits one base away, suggesting this may be a read error. The rearrangement uses TRBV6-5 and TRBJ2-3, with TRBD2 matching over 9 bases. This CDR3 has 16 residues. CDR1 and CDR2 (germline): MNHEY, SVGAGI. In nucleotides, the CDR3 is TGTGTCAGCAGTTACTCCTTGGGACTAGCTGTAGATACGCAGTATTTT. This sequence encodes CVSSYSLGLAVDTQYF.

The V gene is TRBV11-2, the J gene TRBJ1-5; no reliable D call. Per the germline V gene, CDR1 is SGHAT and CDR2 is FQNNGV. The CDR3 contains 14 residues. V gave up 11 bases and J gave up 5 bases, with 19 bases separating them. As DNA, the CDR3 is TGTGCCGGGAGCTTAGCCACAGCGGATCAGCCCCAGCATTTT. As protein: CAGSLATADQPQHF.

Note on this clonotype: A read error may account for a junction end that differs from germline. V gene TRBV5-1 combines with J gene TRBJ2-4, with TRBD2 as a possible D gene (5 bases). CDR1 is SGHRS and CDR2 is YFSETQ in the germline V gene. CDR3 length: 15 residues. CDR3 loop: CSSSFEGLEKNIQYF. In nucleotides, the CDR3 is TGCTCCAGCAGCTTCGAGGGTCTGGAGAAAAACATTCAGTACTTC.

This chain joins TRBV6-2 or TRBV6-3 and TRBJ2-7; D is unresolved. Germline V gives CDR1 MNHEY, CDR2 SVGEGT. The CDR3 loop spans 13 amino acids. Trimming removed 4 bases at V and 2 bases at J, with 9 bases between. In DNA, the CDR3 is TGTGCCAGCAGTTGGTCGGTCACCTACGAGCAGTACTTC. Amino acids: CASSWSVTYEQYF.

About this clonotype: One end of the junction is discordant with germline, which a read error may explain. The chain recombines TRBV4-2 with TRBJ2-4; D unresolved. The CDR3 is made up of 13 amino acids. Germline lookup yields CDR1 LGHNA and CDR2 YNFKEQ. The CDR3 reads CASSQSAAHIRYF. The CDR3 nucleotides read TGTGCCAGCAGCCAATCGGCAGCGCACATTCGGTACTTC.

This clonotype was seen many times. The CDR3 DNA reads as TGCACCACCACCTCGTGGATGAACACTGAAGCTTTCTTT. It specifies CTTTSWMNTEAFF. The chain joins TRBV29-1 to TRBJ1-1; unclear D gene. CDR3 size: 13 residues. From germline, CDR1 is SQVTM and CDR2 ANQGSEA. The entire variable domain, with the rest obtained from reference TRBV29-1 and TRBJ1-1, is as follows: SAVISQKPSRDICQRGTSLTIQCQVDSQVTMMFWYRQQPGQSLTLIATANQGSEATYESGFVIDKFPISRPNLTFSTLTVSNMSPEDSSIYLCTTTSWMNTEAFFGQGTRLTVV.

About this clonotype itself: With a much larger clone just one base away, this may be a read error. The chain uses TRBV6-5 and TRBJ1-1, with D unresolved. V was trimmed by 2 bases and J by 8 bases, leaving 12 bases between them. Germline V CDR1 and CDR2: MNHEY, SVGAGI. The CDR3 runs 13 residues. The CDR3 DNA is TGTGCCAGCAGTTACGGGGAGAGGACCGAAGCTTTCTTT. Amino acids: CASSYGERTEAFF.

The chain combines TRBV11-2 with TRBJ1-1, with unresolved D. V was pared by 4 bases and J by 6 bases, with 21 bases between. In germline, CDR1 is SGHAT, CDR2 FQNNGV. The CDR3 loop spans 16 amino acids. The CDR3 loop is CASSSRDTLINAEAFF. Here the CDR3 DNA reads TGTGCCAGCAGCTCCCGAGACACCCTCATTAACGCTGAAGCTTTCTTT.